This section outlines one TCR beta chain sequence together with its context. The repertoire was sequenced with immunoSEQ multiplex PCR; TCRdb's copy has only in-frame clones and lacks some. Here the sample spans tens of thousands of clones, 87% being singletons. CDR1 and CDR2 (germline): SNHLY, FYNNEI. With 6 bases clipped from V and 0 bases from J, the junction kept 15 bases outside the gene matches. The CDR3 covers 19 residues. These data come from a study of graft-versus-host responses after intestinal transplantation. Intraepithelial and lamina propria lymphocytes were isolated from graft specimens.

The sample was ileum tissue, taken around seven months after intestinal transplant. This clonotype was sampled from a human patient who received an intestinal transplant, so some T cells may come from the graft donor. The rearrangement joins TRBV2 to TRBJ2-4; 9 nucleotides agree with TRBD1. CDR3 nucleotide sequence: TGTGCCAGCAGGGACCGGGACAGGGACAGTTACTTAGCCAAAAACATTCAGTACTTC. The encoded protein is CASRDRDRDSYLAKNIQYF.